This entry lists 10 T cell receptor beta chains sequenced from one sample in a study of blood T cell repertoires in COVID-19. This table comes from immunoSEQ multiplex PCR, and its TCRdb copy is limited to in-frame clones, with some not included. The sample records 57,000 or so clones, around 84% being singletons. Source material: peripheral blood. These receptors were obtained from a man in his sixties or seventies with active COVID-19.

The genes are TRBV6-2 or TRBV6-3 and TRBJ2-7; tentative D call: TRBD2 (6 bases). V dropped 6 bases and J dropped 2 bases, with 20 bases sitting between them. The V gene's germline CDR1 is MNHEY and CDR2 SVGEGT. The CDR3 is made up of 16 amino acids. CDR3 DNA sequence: TGTGCCAGCAGCCGCGCCCCTAGCGAACCTACCTACGAGCAGTACTTC. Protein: CASSRAPSEPTYEQYF.

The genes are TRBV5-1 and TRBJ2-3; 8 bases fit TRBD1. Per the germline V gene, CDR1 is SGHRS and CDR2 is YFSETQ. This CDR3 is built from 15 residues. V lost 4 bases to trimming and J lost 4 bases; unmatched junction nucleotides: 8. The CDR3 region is CASSQGQGRPDTQYF. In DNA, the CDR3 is TGCGCCAGCAGCCAAGGACAGGGCAGACCAGATACGCAGTATTTT.

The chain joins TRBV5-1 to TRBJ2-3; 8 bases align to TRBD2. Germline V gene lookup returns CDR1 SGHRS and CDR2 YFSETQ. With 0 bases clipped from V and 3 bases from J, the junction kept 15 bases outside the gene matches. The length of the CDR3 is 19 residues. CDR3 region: CASSLAESGGPLITDTQYF. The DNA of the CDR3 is TGCGCCAGCAGCTTGGCCGAATCGGGAGGGCCTTTAATTACAGATACGCAGTATTTT.

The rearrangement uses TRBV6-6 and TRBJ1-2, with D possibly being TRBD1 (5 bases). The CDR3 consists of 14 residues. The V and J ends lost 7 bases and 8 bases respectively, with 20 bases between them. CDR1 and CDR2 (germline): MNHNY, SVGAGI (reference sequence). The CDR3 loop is CASTPGPGGRGYTF. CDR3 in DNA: TGTGCCAGCACCCCCGGTCCGGGGGGAAGGGGCTACACCTTC.

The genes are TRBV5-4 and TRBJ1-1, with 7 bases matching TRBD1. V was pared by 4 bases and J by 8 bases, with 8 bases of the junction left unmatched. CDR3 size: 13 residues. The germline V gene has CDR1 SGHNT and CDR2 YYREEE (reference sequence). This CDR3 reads CASSPDRTQEAFF. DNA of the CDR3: TGTGCCAGCAGCCCGGACAGGACCCAGGAAGCTTTCTTT.

This CDR3 reads CASSKQVNTEAFF. CDR3 nucleotides: TGTGCCAGCAGTAAACAGGTGAACACTGAAGCTTTCTTT. The rearrangement joins TRBV27 to TRBJ1-1; D is possibly TRBD1 (5 bases). Trimming shortened V by 5 bases and J by 0 bases, and 7 bases separated the two germline ends. Germline loops: CDR1 MNHEY, CDR2 SMNVEV (reference sequence). The CDR3 runs to 13 residues.

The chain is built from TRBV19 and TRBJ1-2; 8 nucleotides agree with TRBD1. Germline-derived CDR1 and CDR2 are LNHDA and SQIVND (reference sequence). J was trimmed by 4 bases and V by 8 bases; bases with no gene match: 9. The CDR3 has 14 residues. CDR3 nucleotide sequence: TGTGCCAGTTCCCAGGGACAGGTCGGCTATGGCTACACCTTC. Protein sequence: CASSQGQVGYGYTF.

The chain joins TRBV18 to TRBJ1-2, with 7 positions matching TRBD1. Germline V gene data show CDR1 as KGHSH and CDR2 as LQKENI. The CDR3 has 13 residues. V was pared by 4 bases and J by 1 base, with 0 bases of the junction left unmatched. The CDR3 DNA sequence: TGTGCCAGCTCACGGGACAGTAACTATGGCTACACCTTC. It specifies CASSRDSNYGYTF.

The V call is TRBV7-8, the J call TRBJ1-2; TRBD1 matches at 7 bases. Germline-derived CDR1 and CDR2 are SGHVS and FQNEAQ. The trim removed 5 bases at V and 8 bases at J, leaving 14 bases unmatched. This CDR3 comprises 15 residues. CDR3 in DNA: TGTGCCAGCAGCCCCGGGACAGCTTCCTATGGGGGCTACACCTTC. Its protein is CASSPGTASYGGYTF.

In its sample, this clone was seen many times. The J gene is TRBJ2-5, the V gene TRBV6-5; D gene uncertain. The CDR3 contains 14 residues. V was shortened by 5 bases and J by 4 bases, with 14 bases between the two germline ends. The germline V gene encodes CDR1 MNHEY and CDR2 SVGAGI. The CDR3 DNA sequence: TGTGCCAGCAGTCCTCGACATGCAGGAGAGACCCAGTACTTC. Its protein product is CASSPRHAGETQYF.